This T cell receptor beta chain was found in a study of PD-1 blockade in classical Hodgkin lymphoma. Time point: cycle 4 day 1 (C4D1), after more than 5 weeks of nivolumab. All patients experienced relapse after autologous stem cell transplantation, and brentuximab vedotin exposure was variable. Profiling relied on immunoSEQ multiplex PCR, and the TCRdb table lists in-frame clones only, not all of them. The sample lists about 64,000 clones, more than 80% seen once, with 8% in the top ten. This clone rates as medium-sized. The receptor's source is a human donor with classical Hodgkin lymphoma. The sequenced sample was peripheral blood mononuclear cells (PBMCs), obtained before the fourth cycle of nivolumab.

CDR3 nucleotide sequence: TGTGCCATCAGTGCAGGGTCCCGGCTCAATGAGCAGTTCTTC. Translating it yields CAISAGSRLNEQFF. This chain uses TRBV10-3 with TRBJ2-1, with D possibly TRBD1 on 5 matching bases. The germline CDR1 and CDR2 sequences are ENHRY and SYGVKD. This CDR3 region has 14 residues. V was cut by 4 bases and J by 6 bases, with 13 bases left in between.